This entry lists 14 T cell receptor beta chains sequenced from one sample in a study of identical twins listed by TCRdb under 2016. Library preparation used 5' RACE. Sequencing instrument: Illumina HiSeq 2000. TCRdb took the public reads, trimmed them with fastp at Q25, ran MiXCR for clone calling and kept in-frame beta chains. Every CDR3 protein is listed once, alongside the most common genes and DNA of its rows. This sample lists about 160,000 distinct CDR3 sequences; under 4.5% were detected once. The leading ten clones occupy more than 6.5% of the sample. The sequenced sample was memory T cells sorted from blood. The sample's cell subset or site label, in plain terms: CD45RO+ enriched T cells. These receptors were collected from a man aged 18 to 35 in good health.

The DNA for the CDR3 is TGTGCCAGCAGTCCCTCTTGGCAGGGCCGAGAGACCCAGTACTTC. Translating gives CASSPSWQGRETQYF. V usage is TRBV25-1 and J usage is TRBJ2-5; the D gene is possibly TRBD1 (5 bases). The CDR3 is 15 residues long. V lost 5 bases and J 4 bases, leaving 17 bases between the germline ends. Germline CDR1 is MGHDK and CDR2 is SYGVNS.

This clonotype came up many times. The rearrangement links TRBV15 to TRBJ1-1; 9 bases map to TRBD1. V was pared by 3 bases and J by 6 bases, with 17 bases of the junction left unmatched. From germline, CDR1 is LNHNV and CDR2 YYDKDF (reference sequence). The CDR3 has 18 residues. CDR3 sequence reads: CATSRALLPGQGGAEAFF. Here the CDR3 DNA reads TGTGCCACCAGCAGGGCCCTGTTACCGGGACAGGGTGGCGCTGAAGCTTTCTTT.

This clonotype came up many times. The genes are TRBV2 and TRBJ2-3; 8 bases align to TRBD2. CDR1 is SNHLY and CDR2 is FYNNEI in the germline V gene. The J segment lost 7 bases and the V segment lost 8 bases, leaving 14 bases of the junction unmatched. This CDR3 has 15 amino acids. The DNA for the CDR3 is TGTGCCAGCTGGGAATCAGCGGGAGTCACGTATACGCAGTATTTT. As protein: CASWESAGVTYTQYF.

Ten or more counts support this clonotype. The chain joins TRBV5-1 to TRBJ1-1; D uncertain. Germline CDR1 SGHRS, CDR2 YFSETQ. There are 14 residues in the CDR3. V lost 0 bases, J lost 6 bases, and 12 bases lay in between. The CDR3 spells CASSLAGGESEAFF. DNA of the CDR3: TGCGCCAGCAGCTTGGCCGGAGGAGAATCTGAAGCTTTCTTT.

This clonotype is classed as medium-sized (0.01 to 0.1%). This chain connects TRBV11-2 to TRBJ2-7; D is unresolved. Germline V gene lookup returns CDR1 SGHAT and CDR2 FQNNGV. The CDR3 runs to 14 residues. Trimming stripped 5 bases from V and 2 bases from J, with 13 bases between. The CDR3 DNA reads as TGTGCCAGCAGCACGTGGGAATTACCCTACGAGCAGTACGTC. It is translated as CASSTWELPYEQYV.

This clonotype has at least ten counts. The chain is built from TRBV7-2 and TRBJ2-5; D ambiguous. V was cut by 5 bases and J by 7 bases, with 14 bases left in between. Germline lookup yields CDR1 SGHTA and CDR2 FQGNSA. The CDR3 runs 13 residues. The CDR3 region has the DNA TGTGCCAGCAGCCCCAAGACTGTTCGGACCCAGTACTTC. Translated, it gives CASSPKTVRTQYF.

The table lists this clonotype with a count of one. The J gene is TRBJ2-5, the V gene TRBV6-2 or TRBV6-3; 9 nucleotides align to TRBD2. This CDR3 contains 15 residues. The germline CDR1 and CDR2 sequences are MNHEY and SVGEGT. V was pared by 2 bases and J by 6 bases, with 7 bases of the junction left unmatched. This CDR3 reads CASSYVAGVGKTQYF. The DNA of the CDR3 is TGTGCCAGCAGTTACGTAGCGGGAGTAGGGAAGACCCAGTACTTC.

The table lists this clonotype with many counts. V usage is TRBV12-3 or TRBV12-4 and J usage is TRBJ2-2; D perhaps matches TRBD2 (6 bases). The CDR3 sequence is 14 residues long. The germline V and J ends were trimmed by 3 bases and 6 bases, with 11 bases remaining between them. CDR3 in DNA: TGTGCCAGCAGTTTGGTTGGAGGGGCCGGGGAGCTGTTTTTT. Translation: CASSLVGGAGELFF.

CDR3 amino acids: CATSTNGAPYEQYF. The CDR3 coding sequence is TGTGCCACCAGTACTAACGGGGCTCCCTACGAGCAGTACTTC. The chain recombines TRBV24-1 with TRBJ2-7; D possibly uses TRBD1 or TRBD2 (5 bases each). Germline V gene sequence: CDR1 KGHDR, CDR2 SFDVKD. The CDR3 extends over 14 amino acids. The germline V and J ends were trimmed by 6 bases and 2 bases, with 13 bases remaining between them.

This clonotype was seen at least ten times. The chain uses TRBV2 and TRBJ2-7; no clear D gene. The CDR3 sequence is 12 residues long. The V end was cut by 7 bases, the J end by 6 bases, with 13 bases between. Germline V gene lookup returns CDR1 SNHLY and CDR2 FYNNEI. The DNA of the CDR3 is TGTGCCAGCAATTTGGGGAAGGGCGAGCAGTACGTC. The encoded protein is CASNLGKGEQYV.

This clonotype was detected ten times or more. V gene TRBV7-9 combines with J gene TRBJ2-7; 13 nucleotides agree with TRBD2. There are 17 residues in the CDR3. Germline V lookup: CDR1 SEHNR, CDR2 FQNEAQ (reference sequence). V shed 0 bases and J 0 bases; nucleotides not matched to a gene: 2. The CDR3 nucleotides read TGTGCCAGCAGCTTAGCCGGGACTAGCGGGGTCTCCTACGAGCAGTACTTC. This gives the protein CASSLAGTSGVSYEQYF.

This clonotype was detected ten times or more. This chain joins TRBV12-3 or TRBV12-4 and TRBJ2-1; 16 positions match TRBD2. CDR3 length: 16 amino acids. The J segment lost 15 bases and the V segment lost 7 bases, leaving 15 bases of the junction unmatched. In DNA form, the CDR3 reads TGTGCCAGCACACAATCGTTGGGACTAGCGGGAGGGGGTCGGTTCTTC. It codes for CASTQSLGLAGGGRFF.

This clonotype was seen repeatedly, ten times or more. The rearrangement uses TRBV7-6 and TRBJ2-1; unclear D gene. Germline V gene data show CDR1 as SGHVS and CDR2 as FNYEAQ. This CDR3 contains 16 residues. Trimming left V 5 bases short and J 9 bases short, with 23 bases between. Here the CDR3 reads CASSPRTVRKTGEQFF. The CDR3 DNA sequence: TGTGCCAGCAGCCCGCGGACCGTTCGTAAAACGGGTGAGCAGTTCTTC. Full variable domain (missing parts from reference TRBV7-6 and TRBJ2-1): GAGVSQSPRYKVTKRGQDVALRCDPISGHVSLYWYRQALGQGPEFLTYFNYEAQQDKSGLPNDRFSAERPEGSISTLTIQRTEQRDSAMYRCASSPRTVRKTGEQFFGPGTRLTVL.

This clonotype has a count of ten or more. The chain carries TRBV29-1 and TRBJ2-5; tentative D call: TRBD1 (6 bases). Germline V lookup: CDR1 SQVTM, CDR2 ANQGSEA. Trimming cost V 8 bases and J 0 bases, with 13 bases left between them. This CDR3 region has 13 residues. The CDR3 is CSTSQGNQETQYF. Here the CDR3 DNA reads TGCAGCACTTCACAGGGAAACCAAGAGACCCAGTACTTC.